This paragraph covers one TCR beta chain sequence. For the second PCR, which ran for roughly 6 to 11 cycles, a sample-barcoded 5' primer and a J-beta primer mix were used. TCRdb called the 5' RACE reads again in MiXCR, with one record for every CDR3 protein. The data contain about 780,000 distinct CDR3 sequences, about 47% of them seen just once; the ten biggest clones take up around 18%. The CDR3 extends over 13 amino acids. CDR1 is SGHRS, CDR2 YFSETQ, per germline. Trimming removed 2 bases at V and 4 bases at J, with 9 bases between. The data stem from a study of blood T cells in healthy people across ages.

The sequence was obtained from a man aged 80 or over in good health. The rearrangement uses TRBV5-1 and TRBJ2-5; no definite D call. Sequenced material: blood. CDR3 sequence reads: CASSFAQPETQYF. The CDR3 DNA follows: TGCGCCAGCAGCTTTGCCCAACCAGAGACCCAGTACTTC.